The rows below give T cell receptor beta chains drawn from one sample of a study of cytomegalovirus exposure and HLA in healthy donors. The data were produced by immunoSEQ multiplex PCR, yet TCRdb's version contains in-frame clones alone and is incomplete. The sample includes under 200,000 clones, 76% of them seen just once. Sequences were obtained from PBMCs. The receptors derive from a female donor in good health and CMV-seronegative. Each CDR3 is given without its conserved first and last residue.

v_call	cdr3_aa
TRBV7-2	ASSLTGRWRTQSYNEQF
TRBV7-3	ASSITGRGRTGELF
TRBV18	ASSPKSGSYNEQF
TRBV7-8	ASSTETGKLLYEQY
TRBV4-3	ASSQVGTGYGYT
TRBV4-3	ASSQLTGLNQPQH
TRBV4-3	ASSLTGVGSPLH
TRBV28	ASSSPRGTSGPEVDPETQY
TRBV30	AWSNEKLF
TRBV7-2	ASSLETALGYT
TRBV4-2	ASSQEAGTYHNEQF
TRBV6-6	ASRVQGYQPQH
TRBV4-3	ASSQAVQHNYEQY
TRBV11-2	ASSLGEGDGYT
TRBV19	ASSPQGNTIY
TRBV4-3	ASSLGTGNQPQH
TRBV7-2	ASSLWTGRNTGELF
TRBV9	ASSVPRQGANSQHTDTQY
TRBV5-1	ASSRGTSGVETQY
TRBV5-8	ASSRRGAVYEQY
TRBV7-2	ASSLVDGGAYEQY
TRBV5-4	ASSGGTSGDTQY
TRBV11-3	ASSLAVNTEAF
TRBV6-4	ASSSLAGEVKF
TRBV4-3	ASSQDDSGRAYEQY
TRBV1	TSSQGRGGRRQPQH
TRBV7-2	ASSLESAGIYGYT
TRBV6-5	ASGSDEQY
TRBV28	ASSLPDRGAYEQY
TRBV9	ASSVVDGTGGDYGYT
TRBV2	ASSVARVTYGYT
TRBV18	ASSPRRQGETQY
TRBV27	ASSPQRTANSNQPQH
TRBV5-4	ASRRDRPTDTQY
TRBV5-1	ASSGSGSSSYEQY
TRBV6-5	ASSYSRLAGETQY
TRBV28	ASRTGGDYGYT
TRBV27	ASSLVGQGSYEQY
TRBV19	ASSMDRLLSNQPQH
TRBV7-9	ASSLGRLNSPLH